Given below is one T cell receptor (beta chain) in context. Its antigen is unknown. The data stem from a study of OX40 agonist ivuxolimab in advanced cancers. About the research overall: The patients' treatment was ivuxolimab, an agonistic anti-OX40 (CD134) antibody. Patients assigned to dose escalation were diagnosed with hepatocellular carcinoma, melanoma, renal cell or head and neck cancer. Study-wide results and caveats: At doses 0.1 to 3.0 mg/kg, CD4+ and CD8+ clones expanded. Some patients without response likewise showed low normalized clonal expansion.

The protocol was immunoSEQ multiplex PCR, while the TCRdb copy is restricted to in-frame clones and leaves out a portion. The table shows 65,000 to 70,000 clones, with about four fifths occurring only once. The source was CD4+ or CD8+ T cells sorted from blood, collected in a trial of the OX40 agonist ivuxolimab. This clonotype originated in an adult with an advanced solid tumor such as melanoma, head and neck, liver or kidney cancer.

The chain's CDR3 is CASTERGQGVNTEAFF. Here the CDR3 DNA reads TGTGCCAGCACTGAGCGTGGACAGGGGGTAAACACTGAAGCTTTCTTT. The chain has TRBV6-1 and TRBJ1-1; 10 nucleotides agree with TRBD1. Losses at the gene ends were 7 bases for V and 2 bases for J; bases not matched to a gene: 10. The germline gives CDR1 MNHNS, CDR2 SASEGT. This CDR3 comprises 16 residues.